This T cell receptor (beta chain) was recovered during a study of blood T cells in healthy people across ages (dated by TCRdb to 2014 to 2015). Describing the broader study: In model experiments, template switching captured roughly one uniquely barcoded TCR beta cDNA molecule for every two T cells. The study measured age-related changes in TCR beta repertoire diversity using deep sequencing normalized with unique cDNA molecular identifiers. Donors were grouped into four age groups: young (average roughly 16 years), middle-aged (39), aged (about 60) and long-lived (about 82). Using the same blood draw, the study looked at two additional independent replicas of 1 million unique cDNA reads for two donors, one aged 18 to 30 and the other aged 80 or older.

The 39 donors, aged about 6 to 95 years, were systemically healthy Caucasian individuals from Russia. About 10 milliliters of peripheral blood were drawn from each donor into EDTA-treated Vacutainer tubes. Ficoll-Paque density-gradient centrifugation was used to isolate PBMCs, with at least 6 million per sample. Total RNA was extracted from PBMCs with Trizol reagent, with at least 5.5 micrograms obtained per sample. The percentages of naive CD45RAhigh/CD27high T cells were determined by flow cytometry on a PBMC aliquot from every donor. This clonotype was counted between two and nine times. This clone's antigen is unknown. No much larger clone is present one base from it, and per-base qualities are unavailable. The paper as a whole reports these results and caveats: As age increased, observed TCR beta diversity per million T cells dropped in a roughly linear way, and a significant reduction was already evident by age about 40. Estimates of total diversity from one million sequenced T cells were regarded as lower bounds and underestimates. Because donor CMV infection status was unknown, age-related changes in expanded clonotypes were potentially confounded. Compared with the aged group, more naive CD4+ T cells, fewer expanded clones and increased TCR diversity were shown by the long-lived group, suggesting age selection. A strong correlation was found between observed TCR beta diversity and the percentage of naive T cells measured by flow cytometry. Bulk unsorted PBMC profiling prevented conclusive comparison of naive and antigen-experienced compartments.

The germline V gene encodes CDR1 SGHRS and CDR2 YFSETQ. The CDR3 measures 15 amino acids from cysteine to phenylalanine. Solely the CDR3 DNA is kept, with 45 bases framed from the first base. Trimmed from V: 3 bases; trimmed from J: 2 bases; junction bases lacking a gene match: 6. Library creation used 5' RACE. The listed sequencing device is Illumina HiSeq 2500. The second PCR ran for about 6 to 11 cycles and used a J-beta primer mix along with a sample-barcoded 5' primer. Each TCR beta cDNA molecule received a unique molecular identifier from a template-switch 5' adaptor carrying 12 random nucleotides. At least 2.5 million CDR3-containing paired-end reads were obtained from each sample. The Mint cDNA synthesis kit, primed by a TRBC-specific oligonucleotide, was used to synthesize first-strand cDNA from all RNA. Following uracil-DNA glycosylase treatment, a first 18-cycle PCR with universal primers M1SS and BC2_uni_R was performed on all cDNA. Regarding the original processing steps: For normalization, 1 million high-quality reads were randomly selected from each sample, with every read carrying a distinct molecular identifier. Instead of being binned into consensus sequences, reads that shared molecular identifiers were thrown out. MiTCR, set to a Q25 quality threshold and the strictest error-elimination algorithm, was used for CDR3 identification, clonotype clustering and error correction. A nonparametric unseen species model using Euler transformation provided a lower-bound estimate of total TCR beta diversity. The public reads were run again by TCRdb, first through fastp at Q25 and then through MiXCR, and only productive beta chains were kept. Merged by CDR3 protein, the rows form single entries marked with the most common genes and DNA. The V and J calls were not made by the authors but by TCRdb's processing. A total of approximately 780,000 distinct CDR3 sequences appear in this sample, about 26% of them only once. Over 2.5% of the sample goes to the ten largest clones.

This same sample was also taken into another study, of T cells of mothers and their children. The second study's authors report: The donors were nine systemically healthy Caucasian individuals, made up of three mothers and their six children. cDNA synthesis used all of the extracted RNA, with around 1.5 ug of RNA in each 15 ul reaction. In the second PCR, the M1S primer added sample barcodes and 2-4 random nucleotides. Each mother yielded over 8.5 million TCR beta CDR3 reads and each child some 3 million reads. In both related and unrelated pairs, thymic selection shapes the output of TCR recombination in a similar way, with inherited differences having only a minor effect. Related mother-child pairs always showed normalized repertoire overlap that was slightly higher than in unrelated mother-child pairs, though the difference was never significant. No persistent microchimeric T cell clones were found, with a detection sensitivity of approximately 100 clones per million clonotypes. Deep NGS was used in the study to compare the TCR beta repertoires of mothers and children and to look for features that separate related mother-child pairs from unrelated individuals. Mothers averaged about 40 +/- 4 years of age and children averaged around 11 +/- 4 years. After adapter ligation was performed with NEBNext reagents, the libraries were sequenced on an Illumina HiSeq 2000 with 100+100 nt paired-end reads. To avoid cross-contamination, the mother libraries and the child libraries were prepared a month apart and sequenced in separate runs. For each donor, between roughly 500,000 and 2,300,000 distinct TCR beta clonotypes were identified. Naive TCR beta clonotypes were estimated from low-frequency clonotypes matched to each donor's FACS-determined naive share, without sorting.

Sequencing was performed on blood. The V and J segments used are TRBV5-1 and TRBJ2-3, with TRBD1 matching 7 junction bases. The clonotype comes from a boy aged 5-17 years in good health. The encoded CDR3 is CASSSETGHTDTQYF. Here is the DNA: TGCGCCAGCAGCTCAGAGACAGGGCACACAGATACGCAGTATTTT.